Many counts were recorded for the clone carrying this T cell receptor beta chain. The data were produced by immunoSEQ multiplex PCR, yet TCRdb's version contains in-frame clones alone and is incomplete. This set yields tens of thousands of clones and no singletons; the top ten hold 2% to 2.5%. The data were obtained in a study of T cells after posttransplantation cyclophosphamide. The CDR3 extends over 14 amino acids. V dropped 4 bases and J dropped 3; count of bases not matched to a gene: 6. In germline, CDR1 is SQVTM, CDR2 ANQGSEA. The origin of this receptor is a man aged 35-49 years in good health, CMV-negative, and a related stem cell transplant donor. The sample comprised PBMCs. The J gene is TRBJ2-3, the V gene TRBV29-1; TRBD2 aligns across 8 bases. The CDR3 reads CSVGRSGRTDTQYF. CDR3 in DNA: TGCAGCGTTGGACGCAGCGGGAGAACAGATACGCAGTATTTT.